This TCR beta chain was sequenced in a study of cytomegalovirus exposure and HLA in healthy donors. 60 Vbeta and 13 Jbeta primers were used in PCR. Clones were read by immunoSEQ multiplex PCR, and TCRdb kept only the in-frame ones, dropping some. This table holds around 260,000 clones, 80% found once. This CDR3 spans 13 amino acids. Germline CDR1 SGHTA, CDR2 FQGNSA. With V trimmed by 4 bases and J by 8 bases, 3 bases remained unmatched. The chain employs TRBV7-2 and TRBJ1-4; TRBD1 matches at 8 bases. What was sequenced was PBMCs. This TCR was recovered from a girl aged 2-10 years in good health and CMV-seronegative. Here the CDR3 DNA reads TGTGCCAGCAGCTCCCGGGACAGGGAAAAACTGTTTTTT. Protein: CASSSRDREKLFF.